Each of the 13 T cell receptor beta chains below was sequenced from the same sample in a study of control samples from healthy donors and cancer patients. The assay was immunoSEQ multiplex PCR, and TCRdb's table has in-frame clones only and misses some. Of about 50,000 clones in the sample, around nine tenths were seen once. Sequencing input: PBMCs. These receptors were taken from a man between 45 and 60 years old with head and neck cancer.

This clone came up once. The V gene is TRBV6-5, the J gene TRBJ1-6, with 9 bases identical to TRBD1. V gave up 6 bases and J gave up 18 bases; unmatched junction bases: 12. CDR3 length: 13 amino acids. Germline-derived CDR1 and CDR2 are MNHEY and SVGAGI. The CDR3 sequence is CASRGQGQTQAHF. The CDR3 bases are TGTGCCAGCAGGGGACAGGGCCAGACCCAGGCCCACTTT.

The chain recombines TRBV5-4 with TRBJ2-7; D remains ambiguous. Trimming left V 0 bases short and J 1 base short, with 5 bases between. CDR1 and CDR2 from the germline V gene are SGHNT and YYREEE (reference sequence). CDR3 size: 13 residues. The CDR3 reads CASSLEQSYEQYF. The CDR3, as DNA: TGTGCCAGCAGCTTGGAGCAGTCCTACGAGCAGTACTTC.

CDR3 bases: TGTGCCAGCTCACGACAGGGGGCGAACACTGAAGCTTTCTTT. This sequence encodes CASSRQGANTEAFF. The chain joins TRBV18 to TRBJ1-1; the match to TRBD1 covers 10 bases. The CDR3 is 14 residues long. CDR1 is KGHSH and CDR2 is LQKENI in the germline V gene. V was clipped by 4 bases and J by 1 base; unmatched bases: 0.

The J gene is TRBJ1-1, the V gene TRBV5-1, with TRBD1 as a possible D gene (6 bases). Germline values: CDR1 SGHRS, CDR2 YFSETQ. The CDR3 totals 14 residues. The ends were cut back, 3 bases at V and 0 bases at J, with 9 bases in the middle. In DNA, the CDR3 is TGCGCCAGCAGCTCAGGGGCCTTGAACACTGAAGCTTTCTTT. It specifies CASSSGALNTEAFF.

The V and J genes are TRBV2 and TRBJ2-1; the match to TRBD2 covers 12 bases. The CDR3 covers 19 residues. V was clipped by 6 bases and J by 9 bases; unmatched bases: 21. Per the germline V gene, CDR1 is SNHLY and CDR2 is FYNNEI. CDR3 region: CASSLRGYRLAGVLGEQFF. The CDR3 region has the DNA TGTGCCAGCAGCCTCAGGGGGTACAGACTAGCGGGAGTGTTAGGTGAGCAGTTCTTC.

V usage is TRBV6-5 and J usage is TRBJ2-1, with D possibly being TRBD1 or TRBD2 (6 bases each). Looked up from germline, CDR1 is MNHEY and CDR2 is SVGAGI. Trimming pared 2 bases from V and 8 bases from J, leaving 16 bases between. The CDR3 runs 15 residues. CDR3 coding DNA: TGTGCCAGCAGTTACGGGGGGCCTCCCGGGGATGAGCAGTTCTTC. This sequence encodes CASSYGGPPGDEQFF.

The table lists this clone with a few counts. V is TRBV28 and J is TRBJ2-7, with 9 bases identical to TRBD1. This CDR3 is 15 amino acids long. The germline V gene has CDR1 MDHEN and CDR2 SYDVKM. V lost 5 bases and J lost 5; bases outside the gene matches: 10. The CDR3 DNA reads TGTGCCAGCAGTAGAGGACAGGGGCGTGGGGACGAGCAGTACTTC. It is translated as CASSRGQGRGDEQYF.

This clone turned up a few times. The chain recombines TRBV27 with TRBJ1-2; D perhaps matches TRBD1 (5 bases). The CDR3 runs 15 residues. Germline CDR1 MNHEY, CDR2 SMNVEV (reference sequence). The V end was cut by 0 bases, the J end by 8 bases, with 16 bases between. CDR3 in DNA: TGTGCCAGCAGTTTATCTACAGCCGTGGGGGTCGGCTACACCTTC. Amino acids: CASSLSTAVGVGYTF.

The chain has TRBV28 and TRBJ2-2; D not resolved. The germline gives CDR1 MDHEN, CDR2 SYDVKM. CDR3 length: 16 amino acids. Trimming cost V 6 bases and J 1 base, with 15 bases left between them. This chain's CDR3 is CASRAFGIGNTGELFF. The CDR3 coding sequence is TGTGCCAGCAGGGCCTTTGGCATCGGGAACACCGGGGAGCTGTTTTTT.

The V and J genes are TRBV10-3 and TRBJ1-3; no firm D call. Trimming removed 4 bases from V and 0 bases from J, with 4 bases in between. CDR3 length: 13 residues. Germline CDR1 reads ENHRY; CDR2 reads SYGVKD. The CDR3 region has the DNA TGTGCCATCAGTGCGAACTCTGGAAACACCATATATTTT. It yields the protein CAISANSGNTIYF.

This clone came up a few times. The chain recombines TRBV14 with TRBJ1-4, with 7 bases that match TRBD1. Germline CDR1 and CDR2: SGHDN and FVKESK. CDR3 length: 19 residues. Trimming at V came to 4 bases and at J to 10 bases, leaving 24 bases not matched to a gene. CDR3: CASSPRRDSIVFGRRKLFF. CDR3 bases: TGTGCCAGCAGCCCAAGACGGGACAGCATTGTATTTGGGCGGAGAAAACTGTTTTTT.

The chain recombines TRBV27 with TRBJ1-6; tentatively, D is TRBD1 (5 bases). V dropped 0 bases and J dropped 0 bases, with 12 bases sitting between them. The V gene's germline CDR1 is MNHEY and CDR2 SMNVEV (reference sequence). The length of the CDR3 is 18 residues. The CDR3 region is CASSLSNRGVSYNSPLHF. In DNA, the CDR3 is TGTGCCAGCAGTTTATCGAACCGGGGGGTCTCCTATAATTCACCCCTCCACTTT.

This chain connects TRBV30 to TRBJ1-6; D might be TRBD1 (6 bases). The CDR3 runs 13 residues. CDR1 is GTSNPN and CDR2 is SVGIG in the germline V gene (reference sequence). The V and J ends lost 3 bases and 3 bases respectively, with 6 bases between them. Written as DNA, the CDR3 is TGTGCCTGGAGGGACAGCTATAATTCACCCCTCCACTTT. It encodes CAWRDSYNSPLHF.